Following are 22 T cell receptor beta chains from one sample sequenced in a study of T cells and copy number aberrations in small-cell lung cancer. This table comes from immunoSEQ multiplex PCR, and its TCRdb copy is limited to in-frame clones, with some not included. This sample has about 3,100 clones, with 75% to 95% found just once. Sequences were obtained from normal tissue next to the tumor. The receptors were gathered from a man aged 50-60 years with small cell lung cancer.

The chain has TRBV5-4 and TRBJ1-2; D perhaps matches TRBD1 (6 bases). CDR1 SGHNT and CDR2 YYREEE come from the germline V gene (reference sequence). The CDR3 contains 14 residues. Trimming pared 2 bases from V and 3 bases from J, leaving 11 bases between. The CDR3 spells CASSLQGRDYGYTF. The CDR3 DNA reads TGTGCCAGCAGCTTACAGGGCCGAGACTATGGCTACACCTTC.

The chain carries TRBV2 and TRBJ2-3; 8 positions agree with TRBD2. J lost 2 bases, V lost 1 base, and 2 bases had no gene match. The CDR3 has 15 residues. The germline V gene has CDR1 SNHLY and CDR2 FYNNEI. In nucleotides, the CDR3 is TGTGCCAGCAGTGAAGTAGCGGGAACCACAGATACGCAGTATTTT. It is translated as CASSEVAGTTDTQYF. The complete variable domain, with remaining parts taken from reference TRBV2 and TRBJ2-3, reads EPEVTQTPSHQVTQMGQEVILRCVPISNHLYFYWYRQILGQKVEFLVSFYNNEISEKSEIFDDQFSVERPDGSNFTLKIRSTKLEDSAMYFCASSEVAGTTDTQYFGPGTRLTVL.

J is TRBJ1-1 and V is TRBV25-1, with D unresolved. CDR1 and CDR2 from the germline V gene are MGHDK and SYGVNS. With 0 bases removed from V and 4 bases from J, the gap between germline ends came to 9 bases. There are 14 residues in the CDR3. The CDR3 is CASSEYGQATEAFF. DNA of the CDR3: TGTGCCAGCAGTGAATACGGGCAGGCCACTGAAGCTTTCTTT.

Only one count was recorded for this clone. This rearrangement joins TRBV7-2 to TRBJ2-3; 12 bases align to TRBD1. The trim removed 4 bases at V and 4 bases at J, leaving 6 bases unmatched. Germline V gene lookup returns CDR1 SGHTA and CDR2 FQGNSA. The CDR3 totals 16 residues. For the CDR3, the DNA is TGTGCCAGCAGCTGGGACAGGGGGCGTCGGGCAGATACGCAGTATTTT. Protein: CASSWDRGRRADTQYF.

This chain links TRBV7-9 with TRBJ1-1; maybe TRBD1 (5 bases). The CDR3 loop spans 15 amino acids. In germline, CDR1 is SEHNR, CDR2 FQNEAQ (reference sequence). Trimming removed 4 bases from V and 1 base from J, with 13 bases in between. CDR3 DNA sequence: TGTGCCAGCAGCTCCCCTGGGGCGGGGAACACTGAAGCTTTCTTT. Its translation is CASSSPGAGNTEAFF.

The chain employs TRBV11-2 and TRBJ2-3; D may be TRBD2 (7 bases). Germline CDR1 is SGHAT and CDR2 is FQNNGV. Trimming cost V 5 bases and J 6 bases, with 12 bases left between them. This CDR3 has 13 amino acids. The CDR3 reads CASSGGGRDTQYF. The CDR3 nucleotides are TGTGCCAGCAGCGGGGGGGGCCGGGATACGCAGTATTTT.

The rearrangement links TRBV19 to TRBJ1-5, with D tentatively TRBD1 (6 bases). Germline V CDR1 and CDR2: LNHDA, SQIVND (reference sequence). The germline V and J ends were trimmed by 5 bases and 5 bases, with 13 bases remaining between them. There are 14 residues in the CDR3. CDR3 nucleotides: TGTGCCAGTAGTCGGAGGGGGAATGATCAGCCCCAGCATTTT. Its protein is CASSRRGNDQPQHF. Complete variable domain (other parts from reference TRBV19 and TRBJ1-5): DGGITQSPKYLFRKEGQNVTLSCEQNLNHDAMYWYRQDPGQGLRLIYYSQIVNDFQKGDIAEGYSVSREKKESFPLTVTSAQKNPTAFYLCASSRRGNDQPQHFGDGTRLSIL.

The rearrangement links TRBV2 to TRBJ1-6; D is uncertain. CDR3 length: 11 amino acids. Trimming shortened V by 4 bases and J by 10 bases, and 5 bases separated the two germline ends. CDR1 and CDR2 (germline): SNHLY, FYNNEI. CDR3 coding DNA: TGTGCCAGCAGTGTTAAGTCACCCCTCCACTTT. Translated, it gives CASSVKSPLHF. The variable domain in full, with the rest retrieved from reference TRBV2 and TRBJ1-6, is EPEVTQTPSHQVTQMGQEVILRCVPISNHLYFYWYRQILGQKVEFLVSFYNNEISEKSEIFDDQFSVERPDGSNFTLKIRSTKLEDSAMYFCASSVKSPLHFGNGTRLTVT.

V gene TRBV2 combines with J gene TRBJ1-3, with 9 bases matching TRBD1. Germline V lookup: CDR1 SNHLY, CDR2 FYNNEI. The CDR3 spans 16 residues. The V gene end was trimmed by 6 bases and the J gene end by 4 bases; junction bases not matched to a gene: 10. The CDR3 nucleotides read TGTGCCAGCAGGCGAGAACAGGGGGCGGTAGGAAACACCATATATTTT. Translating gives CASRREQGAVGNTIYF.

The chain is built from TRBV4-2 and TRBJ1-1, with unresolved D. Germline loops: CDR1 LGHNA, CDR2 YNFKEQ. Trimming stripped 1 base from V and 0 bases from J, with 6 bases between. The CDR3 consists of 14 residues. CDR3 in amino acids: CASSQGQLNTEAFF. CDR3 coding DNA: TGTGCCAGCAGCCAAGGGCAGTTGAACACTGAAGCTTTCTTT.

The genes are TRBV19 and TRBJ1-2; D ambiguous. The CDR3 loop spans 12 amino acids. Per the germline V gene, CDR1 is LNHDA and CDR2 is SQIVND (reference sequence). V gave up 7 bases and J gave up 2 bases, with 8 bases separating them. CDR3 nucleotide sequence: TGTGCCAGTAAAGACACGAACTATGGCTACACCTTC. Amino acid sequence: CASKDTNYGYTF.

The chain is built from TRBV5-1 and TRBJ1-1, with no clear D. Deletions cut 0 bases from V and 6 bases from J, with 12 bases between. CDR3 length: 14 amino acids. CDR1 is SGHRS and CDR2 is YFSETQ in the germline V gene. CDR3 DNA sequence: TGCGCCAGCAGCTTGGAGGTTAAAAACTCTGAAGCTTTCTTT. Its translation: CASSLEVKNSEAFF.

The gene calls are TRBV29-1 and TRBJ2-7; TRBD1 aligns across 8 bases. Unmatched junction bases numbered 7, after V lost 8 bases and J lost 7 bases. CDR3 size: 11 residues. Germline-derived CDR1 and CDR2 are SQVTM and ANQGSEA. This chain's CDR3 is CSFDRGGEQYF. CDR3 coding DNA: TGCAGCTTCGACAGGGGAGGTGAGCAGTACTTC.

The chain has TRBV30 and TRBJ1-6; TRBD1 aligns across 9 bases. J gave up 10 bases and V 3 bases, and 7 bases lay outside the gene matches. Germline V gives CDR1 GTSNPN, CDR2 SVGIG (reference sequence). This CDR3 comprises 14 residues. This CDR3 is CAWRIGTGWSPLHF. The CDR3 DNA sequence: TGTGCCTGGAGAATAGGGACAGGGTGGTCACCCCTCCACTTT.

With regard to this clone: The junction shows a germline mismatch at one end, possibly a read error. The chain uses TRBV6-1 and TRBJ1-1; D possibly corresponds to TRBD1 (5 bases). The CDR3 spans 13 residues. From germline, CDR1 is MNHNS and CDR2 SASEGT. The CDR3 is CASTEGENTEAFF. The DNA of the CDR3 is TGTGCCAGCACTGAAGGGGAGAACACTGAAGCTTTCTTT.

The CDR3 nucleotides read TGTGCCAGCAGCCCCCCCCCGGACAGATTTTTTAACACTGAAGCTTTCTTT. It is translated as CASSPPPDRFFNTEAFF. This chain connects TRBV4-2 to TRBJ1-1; D possibly corresponds to TRBD1 (6 bases). The V and J ends lost 4 bases and 2 bases respectively, with 20 bases between them. Germline V gene lookup returns CDR1 LGHNA and CDR2 YNFKEQ. CDR3 size: 17 residues.

CDR3 sequence (DNA): TGTGCCTGGAGCCTTTCCTACGAGCAGTACTTC. As protein: CAWSLSYEQYF. The J gene is TRBJ2-7, the V gene TRBV30; D remains unclear. V was shortened by 3 bases and J by 1 base, with 4 bases between the two germline ends. The CDR3 is 11 amino acids. Germline CDR1 and CDR2: GTSNPN and SVGIG (reference sequence).

This chain links TRBV11-2 with TRBJ1-1; a weak D match, TRBD1 (5 bases). Germline loops: CDR1 SGHAT, CDR2 FQNNGV. The CDR3 contains 14 residues. The germline V and J ends were trimmed by 1 base and 4 bases, with 10 bases remaining between them. The CDR3 DNA reads TGTGCCAGCAGCTTAGCTCGGGGGAGCACTGAAGCTTTCTTT. Translating it yields CASSLARGSTEAFF.

The chain uses TRBV7-2 and TRBJ2-3; TRBD2 aligns across 10 bases. V was pared by 8 bases and J by 2 bases, with 4 bases of the junction left unmatched. CDR3 length equals 14 residues. Germline loops: CDR1 SGHTA, CDR2 FQGNSA. The CDR3 loop reads CASSTSGATDTQYF. CDR3 DNA: TGTGCCAGCTCTACTAGCGGGGCCACAGATACGCAGTATTTT.

The genes are TRBV5-5 and TRBJ1-3, with D tentatively TRBD1 (5 bases). The V end was cut by 0 bases, the J end by 0 bases, with 10 bases between. The CDR3 covers 16 residues. Per germline, CDR1 SGHKS and CDR2 YYEKEE (reference sequence). CDR3 sequence reads: CASSLGTGRSGNTIYF. The CDR3, as DNA: TGTGCCAGCAGCTTGGGTACAGGTCGCTCTGGAAACACCATATATTTT.

The chain combines TRBV28 with TRBJ2-3; 9 bases are shared with TRBD2. This CDR3 region has 20 residues. With V trimmed by 4 bases and J by 0 bases, 17 bases remained unmatched. Looked up from germline, CDR1 is MDHEN and CDR2 is SYDVKM. The CDR3 DNA follows: TGTGCCAGCAGTTCAGAGGCACTCGGGACTAGCCGCTCTAGCACAGATACGCAGTATTTT. Amino acids: CASSSEALGTSRSSTDTQYF.

V is TRBV7-2 and J is TRBJ1-1; D not certain. Germline V gene lookup returns CDR1 SGHTA and CDR2 FQGNSA. Deletions cut 5 bases from V and 1 base from J, with 8 bases between. CDR3 length equals 13 residues. The CDR3 bases are TGTGCCAGCAGCCAACTACGGAACACTGAAGCTTTCTTT. Protein product: CASSQLRNTEAFF.